A selection of T cell receptor beta chains follows, all from one sample in a study of cytomegalovirus exposure and HLA in healthy donors. This table comes from immunoSEQ multiplex PCR, and its TCRdb copy is limited to in-frame clones, with some not included. The sample includes 120,000 to 150,000 clones, about three quarters seen only once; the top ten take around 1.3%. Input material: PBMCs. The receptors derive from a male donor in good health and CMV-seropositive. Each CDR3 is given with its conserved first and last residue. Clone size is given for some rows only: seen once, a few or many times, or a class if the clone is expanded.

>TRBJ2-5|NA|TRBV2
CASRVEGARQETQYF
>TRBJ2-4|NA|TRBV5-8
CASSLGTVLAKNIQYF
>TRBJ1-2|NA|TRBV5-1
CASSLVRGTGSNYGYTF
>TRBJ1-3|NA|TRBV4-1
CASSQVTGMSSGNTIYF
>TRBJ2-3|NA|TRBV5-8
CASSLTQGPPRTDTQYF
>TRBJ2-7|NA|TRBV5-1
CASSLLGQGYEQYF
>TRBJ1-1|few|TRBV6-1
CASMIQMNTEAFF
>TRBJ2-7|NA|TRBV4-1
CASSQSGRNEQYF
>TRBJ2-7|NA|TRBV12-1
CASSSREHEQYF
>TRBJ1-4|few|TRBV5-5
CASSSGWGRPNEKLFF
>NA|NA|TRBV6-1
CASSDFLAGGPSSYEQYF
>TRBJ1-2|NA|TRBV7-9
CASSLALGVVGQSGYGYTF
>TRBJ1-5|NA|TRBV19
CASSSLAYQPQHF
>TRBJ1-5|NA|TRBV6-5
CASSYSYSNQPQHF
>TRBJ2-7|NA|TRBV20-1
CSARLDRQYF
>TRBJ2-2|NA|TRBV5-1
CASSLATSGTSAGELFF
>TRBJ1-6|NA|TRBV27
CASSPRARNSPLHF
>TRBJ1-1|once|TRBV6-1
CASSESFEGPDTEAFF
>TRBJ2-4|NA|TRBV18
CASSPASLAAASDIQYF
>TRBJ2-2|NA|TRBV13
CASSSRTSGGGLNTGELFF
>TRBJ2-1|few|TRBV7-3
CASSLTSNTGTGDNEQFF
>TRBJ2-3|once|TRBV5-1
CASSPGGVGDTQYF
>TRBJ2-1|NA|TRBV6-5
CASRRGVNMYNEQFF
>TRBJ1-1|NA|TRBV7-9
CSSSSGPSEAFF
>TRBJ2-1|once|TRBV5-6
CASSLAGTASYNEQFF
>TRBJ2-7|few|TRBV2
CASRAVHYEQYF
>TRBJ2-5|NA|TRBV28
CASSLGQIGTTPRQETQYF
>TRBJ2-2|NA|TRBV7-6
CASSLGEFANTGELFF
>TRBJ1-2|NA|TRBV9
CASSDAGGSGYTF
>TRBJ2-3|NA|TRBV11-2
CASSRDFTDTQYF
>TRBJ2-7|NA|TRBV12-1
CASRFDRISSYEQYF
>TRBJ2-6|large|TRBV4-3
CASSQEAGLSGANVLTF
>TRBJ2-5|NA|TRBV4-2
CASSQDWRRSHQETQYF
>TRBJ2-2|NA|TRBV6-1
CASSGRRARANTGELFF
>TRBJ1-5|NA|TRBV19
CASSIGQGALGEQPQHF
>TRBJ2-7|NA|TRBV6-5
CASSPGTGVSYEQYF
>TRBJ1-5|NA|TRBV6-1
CASSEALQGADQPQHF
>TRBJ1-1|NA|TRBV9
CASSHDLGQNTEAFF
>TRBJ2-3|NA|TRBV10-2
CASKKRTSGGTRTVTQYF
>TRBJ1-4|NA|TRBV4-2
CASSQGTGEEKLFF
>TRBJ2-7|NA|TRBV25-1
CASSEALPGRDRAYEQYF
>TRBJ1-2|NA|TRBV19
CASSPTGIMAGYTF
>TRBJ1-4|few|TRBV6-5
CASSYSHGQRSEKLFF
>TRBJ2-7|NA|TRBV18
CASSLPGLGGAEQYF
>TRBJ1-6|NA|TRBV19
CASSITGVSPLHF
>TRBJ2-1|few|TRBV19
CASSIWAGGSYEQFF
>TRBJ2-3|NA|TRBV9
CASSALGGPDTQYF
>TRBJ1-6|once|TRBV19
CASSTRTGRGSSPLHF
>TRBJ2-1|once|TRBV7-3
CASSSQGGQGASAYNEQFF
>TRBJ1-2|NA|TRBV19
CASSIAQGVGIGYTF
>TRBJ1-4|NA|TRBV19
CAVQGRSTNEKLFF